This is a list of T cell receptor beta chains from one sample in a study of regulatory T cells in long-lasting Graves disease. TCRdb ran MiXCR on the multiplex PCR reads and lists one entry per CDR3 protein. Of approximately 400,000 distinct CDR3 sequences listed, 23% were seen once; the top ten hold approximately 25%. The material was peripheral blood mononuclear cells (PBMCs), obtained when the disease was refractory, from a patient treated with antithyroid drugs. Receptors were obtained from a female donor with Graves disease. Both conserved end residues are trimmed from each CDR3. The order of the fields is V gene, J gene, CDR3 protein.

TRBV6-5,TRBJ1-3,ASSYSPPSSGNTIY
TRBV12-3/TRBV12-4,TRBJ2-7,ASSPGDGQGVYEQY
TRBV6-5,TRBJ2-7,ASSYRPSDPYEQY
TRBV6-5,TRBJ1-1,ASSYATGYGTEAF
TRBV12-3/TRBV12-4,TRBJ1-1,ASSLGPLNTEAF
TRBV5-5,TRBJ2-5,ASTVGSVTAGSETQY
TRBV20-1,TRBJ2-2,SATGLAGTGELF
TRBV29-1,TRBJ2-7,SVVERGESYEQY
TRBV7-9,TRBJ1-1,ASSLAAGANTEAF
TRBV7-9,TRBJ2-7,AVNIGAEQY
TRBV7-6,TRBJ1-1,ASSFRAAGTEAF
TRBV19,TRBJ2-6,ASSIFLSGANVLT
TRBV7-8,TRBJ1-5,ASSRGTYSNQPQH
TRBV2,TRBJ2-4,ASSQDRPNIQY
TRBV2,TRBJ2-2,ASRRLAEITGELF
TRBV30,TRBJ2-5,AHNSQGVGETQY
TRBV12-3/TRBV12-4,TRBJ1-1,ASSLNKGGTEAF
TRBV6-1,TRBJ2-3,ASSKRTGGDTQY
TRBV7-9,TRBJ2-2,ASSFGVTGELF
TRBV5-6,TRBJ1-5,ASSLWGVSNQPQH
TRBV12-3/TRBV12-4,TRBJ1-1,ASSLIPTEAF
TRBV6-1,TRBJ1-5,ASSPRGARSNQPQH
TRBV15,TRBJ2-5,ATSRDTSAGEETQY
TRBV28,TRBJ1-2,ASSLGTGGNGYT
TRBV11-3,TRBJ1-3,ASSHGQGFGNTIY
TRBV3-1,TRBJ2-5,ASSRTGLDQETQY
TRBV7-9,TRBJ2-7,ASSPPFSASGVAHEQY
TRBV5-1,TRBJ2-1,ASSLETSGNNEQF
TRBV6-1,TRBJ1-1,ASHRGDTEAF
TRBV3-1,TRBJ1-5,ASSQDLRGPQH
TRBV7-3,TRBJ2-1,ASSFGLDNEQF
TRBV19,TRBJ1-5,ASSPRQGAYQPQH
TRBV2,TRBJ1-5,ATALDGNQPQH
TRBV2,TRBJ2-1,ASRALAGGQF
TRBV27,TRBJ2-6,ASSKDTRASGANVLT
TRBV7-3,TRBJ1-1,ASSPQSRGRAEAF
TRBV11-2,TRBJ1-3,ASSLNFGGNTIY
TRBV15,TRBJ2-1,ATSSGNRVTEQF
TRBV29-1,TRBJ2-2,SGSISSSTGELF
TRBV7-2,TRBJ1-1,ASSPRLGRKTEAF
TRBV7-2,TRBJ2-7,ASSLELAVSYEQY